This T cell receptor (beta chain) stems from a study of breast tumors, draining lymph nodes, adjacent tissues. Findings and caveats of the study: Compared with basal-like, luminal-like tumors shared significantly more repertoire with nontumor tissue.

CDR3 length: 17 residues. The V segment lost 0 bases and the J segment 4 bases; nucleotides outside the gene matches: 8. Germline CDR1 is LGHNA and CDR2 is YNFKEQ. Samples came from axillary lymph nodes draining the breast cancer. TCRdb reprocessed the multiplex PCR reads via MiXCR and lists one record per CDR3 protein. The sample includes about 140,000 distinct CDR3 sequences, approximately 32% of them seen just once. This clonotype was detected many times. Its antigen is not identified. This TCR derives from a female donor with breast cancer. Some clones in this sample may be carry-over from other donors' samples. Sequenced material: axillary lymph node tissue. The chain joins TRBV4-2 to TRBJ1-2, with TRBD1 matching over 10 bases. CDR3 bases: TGTGCCAGCAGCCAAGATACAGGGACAGGGGCTGGCTATGGCTACACCTTC. Translating gives CASSQDTGTGAGYGYTF.